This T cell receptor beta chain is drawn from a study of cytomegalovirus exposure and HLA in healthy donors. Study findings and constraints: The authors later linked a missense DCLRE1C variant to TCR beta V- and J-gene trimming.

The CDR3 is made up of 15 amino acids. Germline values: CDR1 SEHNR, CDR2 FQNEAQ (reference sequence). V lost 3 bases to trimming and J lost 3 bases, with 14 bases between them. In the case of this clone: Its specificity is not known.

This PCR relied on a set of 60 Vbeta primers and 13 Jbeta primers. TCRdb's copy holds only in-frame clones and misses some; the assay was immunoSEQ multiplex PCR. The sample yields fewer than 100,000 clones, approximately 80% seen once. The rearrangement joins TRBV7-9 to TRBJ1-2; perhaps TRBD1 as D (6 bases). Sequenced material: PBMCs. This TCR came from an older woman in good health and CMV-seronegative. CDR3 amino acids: CASSFGTTSDYGYTF. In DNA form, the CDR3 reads TGTGCCAGCAGCTTCGGGACAACGAGTGACTATGGCTACACCTTC.